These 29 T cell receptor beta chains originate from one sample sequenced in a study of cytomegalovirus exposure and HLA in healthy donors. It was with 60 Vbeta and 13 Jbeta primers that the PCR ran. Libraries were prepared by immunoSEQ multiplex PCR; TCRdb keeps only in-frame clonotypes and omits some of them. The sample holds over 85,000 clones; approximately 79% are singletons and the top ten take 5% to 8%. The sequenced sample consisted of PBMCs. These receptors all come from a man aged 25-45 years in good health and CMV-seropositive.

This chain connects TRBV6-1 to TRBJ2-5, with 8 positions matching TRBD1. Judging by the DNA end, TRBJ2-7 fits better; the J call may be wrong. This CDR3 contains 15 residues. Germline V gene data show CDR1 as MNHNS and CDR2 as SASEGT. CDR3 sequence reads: CASRARPGGEYEQYF. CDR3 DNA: TGTGCCAGCAGGGCCCGGCCAGGGGGCGAATACGAGCAGTACTTC.

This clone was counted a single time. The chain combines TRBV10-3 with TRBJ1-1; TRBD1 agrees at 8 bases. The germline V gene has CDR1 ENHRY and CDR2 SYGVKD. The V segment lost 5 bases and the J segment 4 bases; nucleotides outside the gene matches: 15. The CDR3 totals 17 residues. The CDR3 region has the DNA TGTGCCATCAGTCTCGGGGCGGCGGGCAGGGGGCGCACTGAAGCTTTCTTT. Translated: CAISLGAAGRGRTEAFF.

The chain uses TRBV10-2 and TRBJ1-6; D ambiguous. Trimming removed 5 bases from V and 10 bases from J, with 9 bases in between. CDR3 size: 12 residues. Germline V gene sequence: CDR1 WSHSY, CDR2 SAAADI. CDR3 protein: CASSSRESPLHF. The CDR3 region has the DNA TGCGCCAGCAGTTCAAGGGAGTCACCCCTCCACTTT.

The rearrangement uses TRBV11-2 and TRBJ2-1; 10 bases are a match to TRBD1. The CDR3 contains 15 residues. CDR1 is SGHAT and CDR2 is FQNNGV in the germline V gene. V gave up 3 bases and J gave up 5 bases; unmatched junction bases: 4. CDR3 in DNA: TGTGCCAGCAGCTTGGACAGGGGGATTAACAATGAGCAGTTCTTC. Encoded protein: CASSLDRGINNEQFF.

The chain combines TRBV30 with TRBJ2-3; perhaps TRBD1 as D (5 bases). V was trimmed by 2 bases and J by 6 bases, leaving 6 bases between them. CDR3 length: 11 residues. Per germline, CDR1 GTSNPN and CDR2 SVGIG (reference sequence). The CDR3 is CAWSQGDTQYF. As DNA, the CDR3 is TGTGCCTGGAGTCAGGGCGATACGCAGTATTTT.

The CDR3 is CASSPPYSRTGTDTQYF. For the CDR3, the DNA is TGTGCCAGCTCACCACCGTACAGTCGAACGGGCACAGATACGCAGTATTTT. This chain connects TRBV18 to TRBJ2-3; D ambiguous. V lost 0 bases and J 1 base, leaving 14 bases between the germline ends. There are 17 residues in the CDR3. The germline V gene encodes CDR1 KGHSH and CDR2 LQKENI.

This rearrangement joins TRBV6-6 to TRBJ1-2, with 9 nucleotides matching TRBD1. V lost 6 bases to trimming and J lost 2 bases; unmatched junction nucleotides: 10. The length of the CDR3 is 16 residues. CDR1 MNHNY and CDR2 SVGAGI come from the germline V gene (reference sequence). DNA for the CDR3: TGTGCCAGCAGGGTCGGAATTACAGGGGGCAACTATGGCTACACCTTC. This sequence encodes CASRVGITGGNYGYTF.

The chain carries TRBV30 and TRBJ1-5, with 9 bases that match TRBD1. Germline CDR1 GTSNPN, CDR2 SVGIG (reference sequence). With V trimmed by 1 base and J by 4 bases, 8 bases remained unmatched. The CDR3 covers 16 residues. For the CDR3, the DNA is TGTGCCTGGAGTGCCAGACAGGGGGTGGTGAATCAGCCCCAGCATTTT. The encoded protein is CAWSARQGVVNQPQHF.

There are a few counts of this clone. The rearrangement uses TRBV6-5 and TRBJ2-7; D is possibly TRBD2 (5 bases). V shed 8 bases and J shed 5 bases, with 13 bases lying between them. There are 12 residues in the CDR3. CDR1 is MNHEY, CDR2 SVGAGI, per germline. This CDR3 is CASSRTADEQYF. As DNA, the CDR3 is TGTGCCAGCTCCCGGACTGCAGACGAGCAGTACTTC.

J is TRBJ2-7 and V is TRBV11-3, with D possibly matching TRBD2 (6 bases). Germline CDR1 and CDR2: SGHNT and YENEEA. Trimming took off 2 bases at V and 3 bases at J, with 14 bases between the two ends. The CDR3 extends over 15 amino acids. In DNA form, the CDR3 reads TGTGCCAGCAGCTTACGGGCGGGGCGGAACTACGAGCAGTACTTC. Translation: CASSLRAGRNYEQYF.

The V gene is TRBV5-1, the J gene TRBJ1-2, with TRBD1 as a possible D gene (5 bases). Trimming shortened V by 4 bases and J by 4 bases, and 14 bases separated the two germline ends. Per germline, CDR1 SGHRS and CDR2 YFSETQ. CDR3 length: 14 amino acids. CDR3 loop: CASSAGTGVYGYTF. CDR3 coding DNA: TGCGCCAGCAGCGCCGGGACGGGGGTCTATGGCTACACCTTC.

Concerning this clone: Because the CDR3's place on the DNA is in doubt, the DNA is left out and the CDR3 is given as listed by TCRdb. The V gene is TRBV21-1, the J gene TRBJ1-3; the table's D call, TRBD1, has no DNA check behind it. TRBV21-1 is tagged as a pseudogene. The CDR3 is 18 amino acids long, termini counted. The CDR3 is CASSKNWAQGNSGNTIYF.

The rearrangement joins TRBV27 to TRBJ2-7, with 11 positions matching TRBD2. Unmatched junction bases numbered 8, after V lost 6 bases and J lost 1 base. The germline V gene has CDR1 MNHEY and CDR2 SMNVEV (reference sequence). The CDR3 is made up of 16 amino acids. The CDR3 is CASSSAGTSGSYEQYF. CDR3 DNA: TGTGCCAGCAGCTCCGCGGGGACTAGCGGTTCCTACGAGCAGTACTTC.

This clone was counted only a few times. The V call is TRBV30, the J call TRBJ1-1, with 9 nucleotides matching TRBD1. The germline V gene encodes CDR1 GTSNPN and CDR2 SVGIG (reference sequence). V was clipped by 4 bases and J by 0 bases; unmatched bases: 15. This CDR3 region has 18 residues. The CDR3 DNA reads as TGTGCCTGGAAGCGTCTGAGGGGGACAGGGCGGATGAACACTGAAGCTTTCTTT. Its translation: CAWKRLRGTGRMNTEAFF.

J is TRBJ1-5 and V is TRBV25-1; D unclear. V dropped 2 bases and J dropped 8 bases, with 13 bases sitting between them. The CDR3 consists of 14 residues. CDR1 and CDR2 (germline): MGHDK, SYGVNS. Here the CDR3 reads CASSEKDIGEPQHF. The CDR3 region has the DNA TGTGCCAGCAGTGAAAAAGACATTGGTGAGCCCCAGCATTTT.

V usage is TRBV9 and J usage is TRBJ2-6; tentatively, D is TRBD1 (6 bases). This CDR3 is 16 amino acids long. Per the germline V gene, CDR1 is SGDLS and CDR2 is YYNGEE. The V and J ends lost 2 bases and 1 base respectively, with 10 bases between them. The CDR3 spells CASSVTRGSGANVLTF. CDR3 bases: TGTGCCAGCAGCGTTACCAGGGGATCTGGGGCCAACGTCCTGACTTTC.

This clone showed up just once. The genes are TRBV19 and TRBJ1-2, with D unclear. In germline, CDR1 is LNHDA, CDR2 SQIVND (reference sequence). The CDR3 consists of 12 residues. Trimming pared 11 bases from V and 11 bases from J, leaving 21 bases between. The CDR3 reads CALQTEPAGYTF. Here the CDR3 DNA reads TGTGCCCTCCAGACTGAGCCCGCGGGGTACACCTTC.

The CDR3 bases are TGTGCCAGCAGCCCGACTACCTACGAGCAGTACTTC. This translates into CASSPTTYEQYF. This chain joins TRBV7-2 and TRBJ2-7, with D tentatively TRBD2 (5 bases). Germline V CDR1 and CDR2: SGHTA, FQGNSA. Trimming took 5 bases from V and 2 from J, leaving 7 bases between them. The CDR3 totals 12 residues.

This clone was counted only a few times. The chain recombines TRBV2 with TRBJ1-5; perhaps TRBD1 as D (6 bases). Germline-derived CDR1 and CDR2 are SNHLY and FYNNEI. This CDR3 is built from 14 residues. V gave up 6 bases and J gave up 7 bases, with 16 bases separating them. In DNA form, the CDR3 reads TGTGCCAGCAGGCGAGACAGGATGAGCCAGCCCCAGCATTTT. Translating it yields CASRRDRMSQPQHF.

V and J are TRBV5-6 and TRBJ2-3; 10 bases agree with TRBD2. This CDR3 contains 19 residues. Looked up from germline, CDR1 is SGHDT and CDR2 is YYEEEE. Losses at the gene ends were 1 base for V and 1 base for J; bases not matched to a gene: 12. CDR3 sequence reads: CASSLIYSGGARGTDTQYF. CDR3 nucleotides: TGTGCCAGCAGCTTGATTTACAGCGGGGGGGCAAGGGGCACAGATACGCAGTATTTT.

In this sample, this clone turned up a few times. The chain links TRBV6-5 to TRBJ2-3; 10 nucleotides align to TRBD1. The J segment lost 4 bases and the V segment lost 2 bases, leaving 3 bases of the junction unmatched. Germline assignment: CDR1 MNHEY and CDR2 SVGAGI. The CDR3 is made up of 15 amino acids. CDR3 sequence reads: CASSYTGQGADTQYF. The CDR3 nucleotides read TGTGCCAGCAGTTACACCGGACAGGGGGCAGATACGCAGTATTTT.

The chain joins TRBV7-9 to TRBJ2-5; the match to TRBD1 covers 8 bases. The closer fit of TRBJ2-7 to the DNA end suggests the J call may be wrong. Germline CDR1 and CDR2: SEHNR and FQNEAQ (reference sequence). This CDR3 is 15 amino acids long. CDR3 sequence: CASSRTGGFSYEQYF. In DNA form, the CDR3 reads TGTGCCAGCAGCCGAACAGGGGGGTTTTCCTACGAGCAGTACTTC.

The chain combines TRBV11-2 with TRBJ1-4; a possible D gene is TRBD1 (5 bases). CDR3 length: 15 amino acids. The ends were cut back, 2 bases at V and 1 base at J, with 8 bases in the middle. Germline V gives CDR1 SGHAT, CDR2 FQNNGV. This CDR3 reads CASSLIRGTNEKLFF. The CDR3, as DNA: TGTGCCAGCAGCTTAATAAGGGGAACTAATGAAAAACTGTTTTTT.

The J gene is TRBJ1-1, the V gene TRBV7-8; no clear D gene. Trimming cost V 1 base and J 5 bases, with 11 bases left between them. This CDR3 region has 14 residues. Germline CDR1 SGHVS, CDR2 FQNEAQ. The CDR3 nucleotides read TGTGCCAGCAGCTTAGAACGGTTCCGGACTGAAGCTTTCTTT. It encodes CASSLERFRTEAFF.

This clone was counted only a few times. DNA for the CDR3: TGTGCCATCAGTGATGTGGGCGAAGCTTTCTTT. It encodes CAISDVGEAFF. The chain links TRBV10-3 to TRBJ1-1; D not certain. The CDR3 contains 11 residues. Trimming pared 3 bases from V and 8 bases from J, leaving 7 bases between. Germline loops: CDR1 ENHRY, CDR2 SYGVKD.

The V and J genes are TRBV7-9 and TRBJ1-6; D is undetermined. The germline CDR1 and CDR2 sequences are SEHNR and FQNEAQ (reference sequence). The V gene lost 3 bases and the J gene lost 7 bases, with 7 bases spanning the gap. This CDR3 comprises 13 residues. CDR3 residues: CASSLPQNSPLHF. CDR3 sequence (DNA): TGTGCCAGCAGCTTGCCCCAGAATTCACCCCTCCACTTT.

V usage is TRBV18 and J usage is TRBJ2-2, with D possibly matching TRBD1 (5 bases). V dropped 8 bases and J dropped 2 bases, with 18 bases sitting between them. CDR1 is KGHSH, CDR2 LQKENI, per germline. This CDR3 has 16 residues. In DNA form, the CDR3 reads TGTGCCAGCAGAACAACAGGAGCTGCTAACACCGGGGAGCTGTTTTTT. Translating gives CASRTTGAANTGELFF.

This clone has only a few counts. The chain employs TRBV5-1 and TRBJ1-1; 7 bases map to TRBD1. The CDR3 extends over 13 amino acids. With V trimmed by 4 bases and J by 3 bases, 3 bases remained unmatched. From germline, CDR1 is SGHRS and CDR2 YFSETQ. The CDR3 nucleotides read TGCGCCAGCAGCGGCAGGGGGGACACTGAAGCTTTCTTT. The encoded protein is CASSGRGDTEAFF. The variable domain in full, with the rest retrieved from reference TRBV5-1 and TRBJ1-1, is KAGVTQTPRYLIKTRGQQVTLSCSPISGHRSVSWYQQTPGQGLQFLFEYFSETQRNKGNFPGRFSGRQFSNSRSEMNVSTLELGDSALYLCASSGRGDTEAFFGQGTRLTVV.

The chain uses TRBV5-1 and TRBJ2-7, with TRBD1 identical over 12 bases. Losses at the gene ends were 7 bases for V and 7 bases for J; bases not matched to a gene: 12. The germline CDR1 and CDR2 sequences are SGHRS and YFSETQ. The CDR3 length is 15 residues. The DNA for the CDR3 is TGCGCCAGCCGGTCCCCGGGACAGGGGGCGGGTGAGCAGTACTTC. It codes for CASRSPGQGAGEQYF.